A single sample gave rise to the 24 T cell receptor beta chains below, sequenced in a study of blood T cell repertoires in COVID-19. Some clones are missing from TCRdb's copy, which holds only in-frame ones; the method was immunoSEQ multiplex PCR. The table has a few hundred thousand clones, approximately 85% seen once. The sequencing input was peripheral blood. These receptors were collected from a man in his fifties or sixties with active or convalescent COVID-19.

The chain combines TRBV30 with TRBJ2-7; the D is unclear. The CDR3 is made up of 14 amino acids. Trimming pared 0 bases from V and 4 bases from J, leaving 13 bases between. Germline assignment: CDR1 GTSNPN and CDR2 SVGIG (reference sequence). The CDR3 DNA reads as TGTGCCTGGAGTGTACCCAGGCCTCCATACGAGCAGTACTTC. Translating it yields CAWSVPRPPYEQYF.

The V and J genes are TRBV19 and TRBJ2-1; 9 nucleotides line up with TRBD2. The germline V gene encodes CDR1 LNHDA and CDR2 SQIVND (reference sequence). The V segment lost 3 bases and the J segment 6 bases; nucleotides outside the gene matches: 3. This CDR3 has 14 amino acids. CDR3 bases: TGTGCCAGTAGTATCGGACTAGCGCGCAATGAGCAGTTCTTC. Translated: CASSIGLARNEQFF.

The rearrangement uses TRBV10-2 and TRBJ1-5, with D hard to call. Looked up from germline, CDR1 is WSHSY and CDR2 is SAAADI. V was cut by 3 bases and J by 5 bases, with 11 bases left in between. CDR3 length equals 14 residues. CDR3 loop: CASSDVTDDQPQHF. The CDR3 DNA reads as TGCGCCAGCAGTGATGTCACAGACGATCAGCCCCAGCATTTT.

This clone was counted a few times. In DNA form, the CDR3 reads TGTGCCAGCAGTGAAGGTTGGGGGCCTGAAGCTTTCTTT. Its translation is CASSEGWGPEAFF. This chain joins TRBV6-1 and TRBJ1-1, with D possibly TRBD1 on 6 matching bases. Germline CDR1 reads MNHNS; CDR2 reads SASEGT. V shed 1 base and J shed 6 bases, with 9 bases lying between them. The CDR3 contains 13 residues.

V usage is TRBV5-1 and J usage is TRBJ2-2; TRBD2 matches 9 bases. The CDR3 covers 17 residues. Looked up from germline, CDR1 is SGHRS and CDR2 is YFSETQ. V was pared by 0 bases and J by 4 bases, with 7 bases of the junction left unmatched. This CDR3 reads CASSLERGRAVTGELFF. The CDR3 DNA follows: TGCGCCAGCAGCTTGGAACGCGGGAGGGCCGTCACCGGGGAGCTGTTTTTT. Full variable domain (outside the CDR3, taken from reference TRBV5-1 and TRBJ2-2): KAGVTQTPRYLIKTRGQQVTLSCSPISGHRSVSWYQQTPGQGLQFLFEYFSETQRNKGNFPGRFSGRQFSNSRSEMNVSTLELGDSALYLCASSLERGRAVTGELFFGEGSRLTVL.

The V and J genes are TRBV28 and TRBJ1-2, with TRBD1 as a possible D gene (5 bases). CDR1 is MDHEN and CDR2 is SYDVKM in the germline V gene. The CDR3 spans 15 residues. V dropped 3 bases and J dropped 5 bases, with 16 bases sitting between them. The chain's CDR3 is CASSLLGRVGYGYTF. CDR3 in DNA: TGTGCCAGCAGTTTGCTGGGCAGGGTGGGTTATGGCTACACCTTC.

This chain uses TRBV25-1 with TRBJ1-5; no clear D. V dropped 8 bases and J dropped 3 bases, with 8 bases sitting between them. The CDR3 loop spans 12 amino acids. Germline CDR1 and CDR2: MGHDK and SYGVNS. The CDR3 spells CASPQDNQPQHF. DNA of the CDR3: TGTGCCAGCCCCCAGGACAATCAGCCCCAGCATTTT.

The chain links TRBV21-1 to TRBJ1-2; the table calls TRBD1, which could not be checked here. TRBV21-1 is a listed pseudogene. This CDR3 region has 19 residues. The CDR3 nucleotides read TGTGCCAGCAGCAAAGGGGTCAGGCTTCAGACAGACAGTAACTATGGCTACACCTTC. Amino acid sequence: CASSKGVRLQTDSNYGYTF.

In its sample, this clone was seen a few times. The J gene is TRBJ2-7, the V gene TRBV6-2 or TRBV6-3; 11 bases fit TRBD1. This CDR3 comprises 15 residues. Trimming took 5 bases from V and 2 from J; bases not matched to a gene: 5. The germline CDR1 and CDR2 sequences are MNHEY and SVGEGT. The CDR3 DNA reads TGTGCCAGCAGTAGCCCGGGACAGGGGGCCTACGAGCAGTACTTC. Its protein is CASSSPGQGAYEQYF.

This chain joins TRBV5-4 and TRBJ2-2, with 7 bases identical to TRBD2. CDR1 SGHNT and CDR2 YYREEE come from the germline V gene (reference sequence). The length of the CDR3 is 16 residues. V shed 3 bases, J shed 3 bases, and the junction held 8 bases outside the gene matches. CDR3 sequence: CASSSGTTLYTGELFF. In DNA, the CDR3 is TGTGCCAGCAGCTCGGGGACTACCCTTTACACCGGGGAGCTGTTTTTT.

CDR3: CASSSGAGTAQYF. The CDR3 DNA follows: TGCGCCAGCAGCTCAGGCGCCGGGACAGCCCAGTACTTC. The chain links TRBV5-1 to TRBJ2-5, with TRBD1 matching 7 bases. Looked up from germline, CDR1 is SGHRS and CDR2 is YFSETQ. CDR3 length equals 13 residues. The junction had 8 bases not matched to a gene; V was cut back by 3 bases and J by 9 bases.

For the CDR3, the DNA is TGTGCCAGTAGTATAGGGACTAGCGTCCCCAGGGAGCTGTTTTTT. Protein sequence: CASSIGTSVPRELFF. The chain combines TRBV19 with TRBJ2-2; TRBD2 aligns across 9 bases. Germline CDR1 is LNHDA and CDR2 is SQIVND (reference sequence). The trim removed 1 base at V and 9 bases at J, leaving 6 bases unmatched. The CDR3 contains 15 residues.

This chain joins TRBV19 and TRBJ1-1, with TRBD1 matching over 7 bases. V lost 8 bases, J lost 10 bases, and 13 bases stayed unmatched. The CDR3 loop spans 13 amino acids. Germline V gives CDR1 LNHDA, CDR2 SQIVND (reference sequence). CDR3 coding DNA: TGTGCCAGTGAGAACAGGGGACCCAATGGAGCTTTCTTT. Amino acids: CASENRGPNGAFF.

This clone showed up just a few times. The CDR3 spells CASTGQGNQPQHF. As DNA, the CDR3 is TGCGCCAGCACCGGACAGGGAAATCAGCCCCAGCATTTT. The genes are TRBV10-2 and TRBJ1-5; 8 positions agree with TRBD1. CDR1 is WSHSY, CDR2 SAAADI, per germline. After removal of 7 bases from V and 4 bases from J, the junction contained 3 bases not matched to a gene. The CDR3 length is 13 residues.

This clone was seen a single time. The rearrangement joins TRBV2 to TRBJ2-3, with 12 bases fitting TRBD2. The V gene's germline CDR1 is SNHLY and CDR2 FYNNEI. The CDR3 extends over 16 amino acids. V dropped 8 bases and J dropped 2; count of bases not matched to a gene: 8. The CDR3 sequence: CASGRTSGTSTDTQYF. DNA for the CDR3: TGTGCCAGCGGACGGACTAGCGGGACATCCACAGATACGCAGTATTTT.

This clone occurred a few times. J is TRBJ2-1 and V is TRBV28; TRBD2 agrees at 8 bases. The CDR3 is made up of 14 amino acids. V was clipped by 7 bases and J by 1 base; unmatched bases: 3. The germline V gene has CDR1 MDHEN and CDR2 SYDVKM. The CDR3 bases are TGTGCCAGCAAGCGGGAGCGATCCTACAATGAGCAGTTCTTC. It specifies CASKRERSYNEQFF.

This clone was seen just once. The gene calls are TRBV12-5 and TRBJ2-3; D may be TRBD2 (5 bases). CDR3 length equals 16 residues. CDR1 is LGHNT, CDR2 FRNRAP, per germline. V lost 0 bases, J lost 2 bases, and 12 bases lay in between. CDR3 loop: CASGLVPGRSTDTQYF. Written as DNA, the CDR3 is TGTGCTAGTGGTTTGGTACCGGGGAGATCCACAGATACGCAGTATTTT.

The chain has TRBV12-3 or TRBV12-4 and TRBJ1-1; D is unclear. The CDR3 runs to 12 residues. Trimming shortened V by 4 bases and J by 5 bases, and 8 bases separated the two germline ends. CDR3: CASSYVLTEAFF. DNA of the CDR3: TGTGCCAGCAGTTACGTTCTAACTGAAGCTTTCTTT.

This sequence joins TRBV27 and TRBJ2-1; 7 bases are shared with TRBD2. The V segment lost 2 bases and the J segment 0 bases; nucleotides outside the gene matches: 4. The CDR3 contains 16 residues. The germline V gene has CDR1 MNHEY and CDR2 SMNVEV (reference sequence). CDR3 protein: CASSLVGGSSYNEQFF. The CDR3 region has the DNA TGTGCCAGCAGTTTAGTGGGGGGGAGCTCCTACAATGAGCAGTTCTTC.

The V gene is TRBV6-5, the J gene TRBJ1-5; tentatively, D is TRBD1 (5 bases). Germline-derived CDR1 and CDR2 are MNHEY and SVGAGI. Trimming shortened V by 2 bases and J by 5 bases, and 13 bases separated the two germline ends. The CDR3 length is 15 residues. The CDR3 DNA reads as TGTGCCAGCAGTTACGGGAGGGTAGGGGATCAGCCCCAGCATTTT. It yields the protein CASSYGRVGDQPQHF.

The chain is built from TRBV27 and TRBJ2-1; D may be TRBD2 (5 bases). V was shortened by 3 bases and J by 7 bases, with 13 bases between the two germline ends. Germline CDR1 MNHEY, CDR2 SMNVEV (reference sequence). The CDR3 covers 14 residues. The CDR3 DNA reads as TGTGCCAGCAGTTTTTACAGCGGAGATAATGAGCAGTTCTTC. Translation: CASSFYSGDNEQFF.

This clone has just a few counts. The V gene is TRBV5-1, the J gene TRBJ1-2; D is ambiguous. Germline V gene data show CDR1 as SGHRS and CDR2 as YFSETQ. Trimming took off 0 bases at V and 3 bases at J, with 9 bases between the two ends. The CDR3 covers 14 residues. The CDR3 DNA reads as TGCGCCAGCAGCTTGGGGGCGACGGACTATGGCTACACCTTC. It encodes CASSLGATDYGYTF.

The rearrangement joins TRBV6-5 to TRBJ1-6; D not certain. The V and J ends lost 6 bases and 4 bases respectively, with 7 bases between them. This CDR3 is 13 amino acids long. Looked up from germline, CDR1 is MNHEY and CDR2 is SVGAGI. CDR3 in DNA: TGTGCCAGCAGGTCCGGGTATAATTCACCCCTCCACTTT. Translating it yields CASRSGYNSPLHF.

This rearrangement joins TRBV5-5 to TRBJ2-1; D possibly corresponds to TRBD2 (5 bases). Looked up from germline, CDR1 is SGHKS and CDR2 is YYEKEE (reference sequence). This CDR3 contains 17 residues. The V and J ends lost 0 bases and 1 base respectively, with 14 bases between them. The CDR3 reads CASSLDGQRPSYNEQFF. CDR3 DNA sequence: TGTGCCAGCAGCTTGGATGGGCAGCGGCCATCCTACAATGAGCAGTTCTTC.